This is a list of T cell receptor beta chains from one sample in a study of T cells in Graves' hyperthyroidism and ophthalmopathy. MiXCR was run by TCRdb on the multiplex PCR reads, yielding one entry per CDR3 protein. The table records almost 600,000 distinct CDR3 sequences, around 45% of them present only once. What was sequenced was peripheral blood or thyroid tissue (not recorded which). All receptors come from a young woman with Graves' hyperthyroidism. Both conserved end residues are part of each CDR3. The D gene is left open where the match is weak. Clone size is shown for a subset of rows, as once, few, many or a class of expanded clone.

cdr3_aa cdr3_nt clone_size d_call j_call v_call
CASSQDYQGWETQYF TGTGCCAGCAGCCAAGATTATCAGGGATGGGAGACCCAGTACTTC NA NA TRBJ2-5 TRBV7-9
CSASVVGIGGNIQYF TGCAGTGCTAGTGTGGTTGGGATCGGGGGAAACATTCAGTACTTC NA NA TRBJ2-4 TRBV20-1
CSAINSGSGTGGYTF TGCAGTGCTATCAATAGCGGGAGTGGGACCGGGGGCTACACCTTC NA NA TRBJ1-2 TRBV20-1
CAISATDPVSGNTIYF TGTGCCATCAGTGCTACCGATCCCGTCTCTGGAAACACCATATATTTT NA NA TRBJ1-3 TRBV10-3
CASSYTWTGGGSYEQYF TGTGCCAGCAGTTATACTTGGACGGGAGGAGGCTCCTACGAGCAGTACTTC NA TRBD2 TRBJ2-7 TRBV6-5
CASVLGQGNGDGYTF TGTGCCAGCGTCCTAGGACAGGGGAACGGGGATGGCTACACCTTC few TRBD1 TRBJ1-2 TRBV6-9
CASSIPRPGSGGYTF TGTGCCAGCAGTATTCCCCGACCAGGGTCGGGCGGCTACACCTTC once NA TRBJ1-2 TRBV19
CASKLAGGTEAFF TGCGCCAGCAAGCTAGCGGGAGGTACTGAAGCTTTCTTT NA NA TRBJ1-1 TRBV5-1
CASSDGLAGLQETQYF TGTGCCAGCAGCGACGGACTAGCGGGACTCCAAGAGACCCAGTACTTC NA TRBD2 TRBJ2-5 TRBV9
CSVVGEGGNQPQHF TGCAGCGTTGTAGGCGAGGGAGGAAATCAGCCCCAGCATTTT NA NA TRBJ1-5 TRBV29-1